The clone carrying this TCR beta chain appeared a few times. Its antigen is undetermined. PCR employed 60 Vbeta and 13 Jbeta primers. Measured with immunoSEQ multiplex PCR; TCRdb has only the in-frame clones, and not every one. The top ten hold 4% of the sample, which has 95,000 to 150,000 clones, about 85% seen once. CDR1 and CDR2 from the germline V gene are LNHDA and SQIVND (reference sequence). The CDR3 consists of 14 residues. Trimming removed 3 bases at V and 6 bases at J, with 12 bases between. Healthy individuals who donated bone marrow served as the donors. This record comes from a study of cytomegalovirus exposure and HLA in healthy donors. Study summary: An earlier analysis found roughly 110 million unique TCR beta sequences from roughly 170 million T cells.

Regarding the study as a whole: No immune exposure information besides CMV serostatus was available. Indistinguishable V segments, including TRBV6-2 and TRBV6-3, were excluded.

This rearrangement joins TRBV19 to TRBJ2-1; D uncertain. The sequenced sample consisted of PBMCs. The sequence was obtained from a young man in good health and CMV-seropositive. The chain's CDR3 is CASSMIAGVNEQFF. CDR3 bases: TGTGCCAGTAGTATGATCGCCGGAGTCAATGAGCAGTTCTTC.